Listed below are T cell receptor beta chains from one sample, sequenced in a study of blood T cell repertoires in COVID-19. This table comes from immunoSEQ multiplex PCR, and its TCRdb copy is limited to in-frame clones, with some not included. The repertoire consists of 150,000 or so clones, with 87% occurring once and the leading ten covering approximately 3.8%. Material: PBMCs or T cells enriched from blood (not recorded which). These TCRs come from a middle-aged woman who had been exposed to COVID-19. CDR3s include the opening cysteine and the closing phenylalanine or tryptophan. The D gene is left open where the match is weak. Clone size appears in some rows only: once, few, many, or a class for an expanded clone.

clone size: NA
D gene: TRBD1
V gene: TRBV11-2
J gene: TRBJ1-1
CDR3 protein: CASSSTPDRGAFF
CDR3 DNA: TGTGCCAGCAGCTCTACCCCGGACAGGGGAGCTTTCTTT

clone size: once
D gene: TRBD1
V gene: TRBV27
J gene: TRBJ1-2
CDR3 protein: CASMGQGNYGYTF
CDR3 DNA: TGTGCCAGCATGGGACAGGGTAACTATGGCTACACCTTC

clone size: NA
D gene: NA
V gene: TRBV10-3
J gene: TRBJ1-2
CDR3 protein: CAISGQGYGYTF
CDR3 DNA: TGTGCCATCAGTGGGCAGGGGTATGGCTACACCTTC

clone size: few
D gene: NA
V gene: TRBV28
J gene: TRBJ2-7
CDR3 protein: CPAGAGYEQYF
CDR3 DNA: TGTCCGGCAGGGGCGGGCTACGAGCAGTACTTC

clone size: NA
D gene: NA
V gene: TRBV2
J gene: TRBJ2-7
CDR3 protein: CASLGTDDLREQYF
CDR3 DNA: TGTGCCAGCCTCGGGACTGACGATCTTCGCGAGCAGTACTTC

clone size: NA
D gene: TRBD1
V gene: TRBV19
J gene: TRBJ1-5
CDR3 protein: CASSPGTGGPGQPQHF
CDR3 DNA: TGTGCCAGTAGTCCCGGGACAGGCGGGCCGGGTCAGCCCCAGCATTTT

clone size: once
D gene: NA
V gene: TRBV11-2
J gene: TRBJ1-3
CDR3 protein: CASSYVQGNTIYF
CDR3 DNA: TGTGCCAGCAGCTACGTACAGGGAAACACCATATATTTT

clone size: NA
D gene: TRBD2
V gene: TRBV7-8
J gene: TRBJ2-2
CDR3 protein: CASSLGLAGVGELFF
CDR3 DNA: TGTGCCAGCAGCTTAGGGCTAGCGGGAGTGGGGGAGCTGTTTTTT

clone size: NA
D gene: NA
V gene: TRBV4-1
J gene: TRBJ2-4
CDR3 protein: CASSRRGGSLNIQYF
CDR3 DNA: TGCGCCAGCAGCCGTAGGGGGGGATCCTTAAACATTCAGTACTTC

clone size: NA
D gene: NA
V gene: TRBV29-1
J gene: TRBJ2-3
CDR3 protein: CSVERTDTQYF
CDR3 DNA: TGCAGCGTTGAGAGGACAGATACGCAGTATTTT

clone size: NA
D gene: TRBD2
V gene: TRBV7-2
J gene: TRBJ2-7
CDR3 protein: CASSLARVAGGTYEQYF
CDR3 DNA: TGTGCCAGCAGCTTAGCGCGAGTAGCGGGAGGGACCTACGAGCAGTACTTC

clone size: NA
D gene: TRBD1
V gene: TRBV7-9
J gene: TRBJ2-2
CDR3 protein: CASSPDRGRVTGELFF
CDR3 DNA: TGTGCCAGCAGCCCGGACAGGGGGCGGGTCACCGGGGAGCTGTTTTTT

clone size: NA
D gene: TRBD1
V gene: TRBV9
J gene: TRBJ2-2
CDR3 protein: CASSVVQGVTGELFF
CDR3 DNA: TGTGCCAGCAGCGTAGTACAGGGGGTCACCGGGGAGCTGTTTTTT

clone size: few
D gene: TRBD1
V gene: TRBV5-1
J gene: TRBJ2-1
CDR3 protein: CASSLHRGNEQFF
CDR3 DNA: TGCGCCAGCAGCTTACACAGGGGGAATGAGCAGTTCTTC

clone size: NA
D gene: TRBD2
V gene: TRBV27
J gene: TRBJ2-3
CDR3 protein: CASGASGLASDTQYF
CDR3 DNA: TGTGCCAGCGGCGCCTCGGGACTAGCATCAGATACGCAGTATTTT

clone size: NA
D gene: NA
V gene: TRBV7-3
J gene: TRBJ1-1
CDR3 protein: CASSLTERSTEAFF
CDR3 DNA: TGTGCCAGCAGCTTGACTGAAAGGTCCACTGAAGCTTTCTTT

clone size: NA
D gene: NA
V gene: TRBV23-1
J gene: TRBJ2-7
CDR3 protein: CASRPKVREQYF
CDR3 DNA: TGCGCCAGCAGACCTAAAGTCCGCGAGCAGTACTTC

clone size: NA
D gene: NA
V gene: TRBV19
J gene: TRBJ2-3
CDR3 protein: CATRRDTQYF
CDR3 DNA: TGTGCCACGAGAAGAGATACGCAGTATTTT

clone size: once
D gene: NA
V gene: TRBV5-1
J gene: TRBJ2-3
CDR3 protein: CASSSLSTDTQYF
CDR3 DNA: TGCGCCAGCAGCTCCCTGAGCACAGATACGCAGTATTTT

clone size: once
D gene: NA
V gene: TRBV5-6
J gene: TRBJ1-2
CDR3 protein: CASSLVRSQNYGYTF
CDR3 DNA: TGTGCCAGCAGCTTGGTTCGGAGCCAGAACTATGGCTACACCTTC

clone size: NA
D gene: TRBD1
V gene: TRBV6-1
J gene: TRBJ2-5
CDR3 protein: CASSDRGQGQETQYF
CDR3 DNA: TGTGCCAGCAGTGACAGAGGACAGGGTCAAGAGACCCAGTACTTC

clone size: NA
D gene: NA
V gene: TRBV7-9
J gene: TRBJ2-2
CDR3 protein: CASSLGRGPNTGELFF
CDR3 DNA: TGTGCCAGCAGCTTAGGCAGGGGTCCGAACACCGGGGAGCTGTTTTTT

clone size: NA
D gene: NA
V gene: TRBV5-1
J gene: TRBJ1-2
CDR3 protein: CASSLDRTYGYTF
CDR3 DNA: TGCGCCAGCAGCTTGGACAGGACCTATGGCTACACCTTC

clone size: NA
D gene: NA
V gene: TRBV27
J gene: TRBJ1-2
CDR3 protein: CASSGPGDGYTF
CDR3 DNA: TGTGCCAGCAGTGGCCCCGGGGATGGCTACACCTTC

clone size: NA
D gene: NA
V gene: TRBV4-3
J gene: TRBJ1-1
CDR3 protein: CASSQDRATNTEAFF
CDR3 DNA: TGCGCCAGCAGCCAAGATCGTGCGACTAACACTGAAGCTTTCTTT

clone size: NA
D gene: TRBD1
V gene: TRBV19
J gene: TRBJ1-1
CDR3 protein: CASSIGRTGYGGTANTEAFF
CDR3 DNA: TGTGCCAGTAGTATAGGAAGGACAGGGTATGGTGGGACGGCGAACACTGAAGCTTTCTTT

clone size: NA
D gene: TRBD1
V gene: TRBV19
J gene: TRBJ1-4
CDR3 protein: CASSIAWDRDEKLFF
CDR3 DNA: TGTGCCAGTAGTATAGCGTGGGACAGGGACGAAAAACTGTTTTTT

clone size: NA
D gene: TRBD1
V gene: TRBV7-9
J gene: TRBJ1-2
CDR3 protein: CASRYRDQQGGGYTF
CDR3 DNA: TGTGCCAGCAGATACAGGGATCAACAGGGGGGAGGCTACACCTTC

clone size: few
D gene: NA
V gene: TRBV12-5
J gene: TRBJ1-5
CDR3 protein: CASGPQGQPQHF
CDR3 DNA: TGTGCTAGTGGTCCCCAGGGACAGCCCCAGCATTTT

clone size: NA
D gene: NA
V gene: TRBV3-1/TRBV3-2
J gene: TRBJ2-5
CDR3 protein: CASSQGRVLFQETQYF
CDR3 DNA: TGTGCCAGCAGCCAAGGACGAGTACTATTCCAAGAGACCCAGTACTTC

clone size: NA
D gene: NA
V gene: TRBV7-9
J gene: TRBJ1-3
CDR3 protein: CASSRREERNTIYF
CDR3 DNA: TGTGCCAGCAGTCGCAGGGAGGAGAGGAACACCATATATTTT

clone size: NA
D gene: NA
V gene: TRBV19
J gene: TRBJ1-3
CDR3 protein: CASTIDISGNTIYF
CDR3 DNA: TGTGCCAGTACTATCGACATCTCTGGAAACACCATATATTTT

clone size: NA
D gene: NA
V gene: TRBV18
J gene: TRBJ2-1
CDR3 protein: CASSPGGRVDYNEQFF
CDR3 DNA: TGTGCCAGCTCACCAGGGGGCAGGGTGGACTACAATGAGCAGTTCTTC

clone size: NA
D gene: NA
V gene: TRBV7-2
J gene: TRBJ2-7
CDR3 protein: CASSLGEWVEQYF
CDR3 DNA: TGTGCCAGCAGCTTGGGCGAATGGGTCGAGCAGTACTTC

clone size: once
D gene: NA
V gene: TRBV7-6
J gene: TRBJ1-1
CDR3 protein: CASSAGAQNTEAFF
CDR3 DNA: TGTGCCAGCAGCGCAGGGGCCCAGAACACTGAAGCTTTCTTT

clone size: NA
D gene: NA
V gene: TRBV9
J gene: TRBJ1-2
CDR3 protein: CASSVDSRSYGYTF
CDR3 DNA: TGTGCCAGCAGCGTAGACTCTCGAAGCTATGGCTACACCTTC

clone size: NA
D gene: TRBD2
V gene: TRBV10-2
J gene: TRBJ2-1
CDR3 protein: CASSRLAGIGGSSYNEQFF
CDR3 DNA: TGCGCCAGCAGTAGACTAGCGGGGATAGGGGGCAGCTCCTACAATGAGCAGTTCTTC

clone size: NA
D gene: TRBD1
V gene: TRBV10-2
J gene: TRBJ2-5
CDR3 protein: CASRDSQETQYF
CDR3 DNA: TGCGCCAGCCGGGACAGTCAAGAGACCCAGTACTTC

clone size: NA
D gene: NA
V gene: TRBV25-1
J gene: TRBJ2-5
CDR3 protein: CASTPSGYQETQYF
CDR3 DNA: TGTGCCAGCACCCCAAGCGGGTATCAAGAGACCCAGTACTTC

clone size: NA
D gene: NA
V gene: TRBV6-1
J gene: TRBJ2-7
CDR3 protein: CASSDGQGFSTGYEQYF
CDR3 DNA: TGTGCCAGCAGTGATGGTCAGGGGTTTAGTACGGGGTACGAGCAGTACTTC

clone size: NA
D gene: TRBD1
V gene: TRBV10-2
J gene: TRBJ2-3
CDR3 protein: CASRDRDFDTQYF
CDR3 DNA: TGCGCCAGCAGGGACAGGGATTTCGATACGCAGTATTTT

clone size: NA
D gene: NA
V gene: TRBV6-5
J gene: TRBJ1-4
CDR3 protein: CASSYSRLANEKLFF
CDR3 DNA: TGTGCCAGCAGTTACTCACGGTTAGCTAATGAAAAACTGTTTTTT

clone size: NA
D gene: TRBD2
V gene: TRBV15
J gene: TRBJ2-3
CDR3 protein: CATSRVLAGKPDTQYF
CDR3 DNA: TGTGCCACCAGCAGAGTGCTAGCGGGGAAACCAGATACGCAGTATTTT

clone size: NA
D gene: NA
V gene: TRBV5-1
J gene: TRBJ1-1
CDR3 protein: CASSSKGSTEAFF
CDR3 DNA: TGCGCCAGCAGCTCTAAGGGGTCCACTGAAGCTTTCTTT

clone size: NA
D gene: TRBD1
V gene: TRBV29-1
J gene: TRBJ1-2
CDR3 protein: CSVPDRRDYGYTF
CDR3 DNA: TGCAGCGTCCCGGACAGGCGCGACTATGGCTACACCTTC

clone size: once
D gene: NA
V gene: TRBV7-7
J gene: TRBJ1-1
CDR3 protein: CASSLFPEGQANTEAFF
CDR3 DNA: TGTGCCAGCAGCTTATTCCCCGAGGGACAAGCGAACACTGAAGCTTTCTTT

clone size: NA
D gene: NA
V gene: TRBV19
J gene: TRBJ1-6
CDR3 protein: CASNIGRNSPLHF
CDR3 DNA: TGTGCCAGTAACATTGGGAGGAATTCACCCCTCCACTTT

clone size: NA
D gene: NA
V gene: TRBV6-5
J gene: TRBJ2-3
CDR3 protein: CASSYQGSTDTQYF
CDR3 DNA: TGTGCCAGCAGTTACCAGGGAAGCACAGATACGCAGTATTTT

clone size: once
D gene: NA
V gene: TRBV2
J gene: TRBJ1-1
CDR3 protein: CASSESGARLEAFF
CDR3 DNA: TGTGCCAGCAGTGAGTCAGGGGCGCGGCTCGAAGCTTTCTTT

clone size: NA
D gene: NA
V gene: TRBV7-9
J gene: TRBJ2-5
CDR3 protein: CASSLARTEEETQYF
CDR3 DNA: TGCGCCAGCAGCTTAGCTCGGACAGAGGAAGAGACCCAGTACTTC

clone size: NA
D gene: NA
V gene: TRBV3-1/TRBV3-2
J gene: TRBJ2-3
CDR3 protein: CASSQDSTGSTDTQYF
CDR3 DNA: TGTGCCAGCAGCCAAGATAGTACAGGGAGCACAGATACGCAGTATTTT

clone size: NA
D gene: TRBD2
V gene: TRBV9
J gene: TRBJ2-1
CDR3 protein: CASSVELAGGREQFF
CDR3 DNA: TGTGCCAGCAGCGTAGAGCTAGCGGGGGGGCGGGAGCAGTTCTTC

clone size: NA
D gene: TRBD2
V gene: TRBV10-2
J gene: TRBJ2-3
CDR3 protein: CASRSLAGGRTDTQYF
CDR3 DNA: TGCGCCAGCAGGAGTCTAGCGGGGGGGCGCACAGATACGCAGTATTTT

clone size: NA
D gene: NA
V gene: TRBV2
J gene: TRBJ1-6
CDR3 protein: CASSGGYNSPLHF
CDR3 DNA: TGTGCCAGCAGTGGAGGCTATAATTCACCCCTCCACTTT

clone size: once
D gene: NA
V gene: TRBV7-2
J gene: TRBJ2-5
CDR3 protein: CASSLAREETQYF
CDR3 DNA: TGTGCCAGCAGCTTAGCCCGGGAAGAGACCCAGTACTTC